What follows is one TCR beta chain and its context. What it recognizes is unknown. CD4+ T cells from unexposed donors were obtained before the COVID-19 pandemic (2011-2018). After about 10 days of culture, CD4+ T cells were isolated. Testing used SARS-CoV-2 S/N and four cold-coronavirus spikes on unexposed-donor CD4+ T cells, cells permitting. V was trimmed by 0 bases and J by 9 bases, leaving 17 bases between them. The CDR3 sequence is 15 residues long. The germline V gene has CDR1 KGHSH and CDR2 LQKENI. The data belong to a study of CD4 T cells in relation to SARS-CoV-2 and coronaviruses. The overall study: Negative control cultures got HIV-1 Nef peptides or no peptide.

Only in-frame clones appear in the TCRdb table, and some are missing; sequencing was by immunoSEQ multiplex PCR. The sample holds about 17,000 clones, about 81% seen once. Study-wide results and limits: Pre-pandemic and post-infection samples never came from the same donor.

Sequenced input: CD4+ T cells from PBMCs, cultured in vitro. The chain uses TRBV18 and TRBJ2-5, with D unclear. This clonotype was sampled from a human donor in good health. This chain's CDR3 is CASSPPHPDGLAQYF. CDR3 coding DNA: TGTGCCAGCTCACCACCCCACCCGGACGGGTTGGCCCAGTACTTC.